Below, 14 T cell receptor beta chains from the same sample are listed, as sequenced in a study of cytomegalovirus exposure and HLA in healthy donors. PCR used 60 Vbeta primers and 13 Jbeta primers. The method was immunoSEQ multiplex PCR; TCRdb's version includes in-frame clones alone and lacks a portion of them. Of approximately 89,000 clones in the sample, 81% were seen once. Input material: PBMCs. All receptors derive from a human donor in good health.

The chain is built from TRBV29-1 and TRBJ2-2, with 8 bases fitting TRBD1. Germline V gene lookup returns CDR1 SQVTM and CDR2 ANQGSEA. The V gene end was trimmed by 5 bases and the J gene end by 4 bases; junction bases not matched to a gene: 3. The CDR3 length is 13 residues. The CDR3 DNA reads TGCAGCGTTAAAGGACAGGGCACCGGGGAGCTGTTTTTT. As protein: CSVKGQGTGELFF.

The chain is built from TRBV15 and TRBJ2-1; 10 nucleotides match TRBD2. The CDR3 runs to 14 residues. Germline loops: CDR1 LNHNV, CDR2 YYDKDF (reference sequence). Unmatched junction bases numbered 7, after V lost 11 bases and J lost 3 bases. CDR3 region: CASQTSGLYNEQFF. The CDR3, as DNA: TGTGCCTCGCAGACTAGCGGGCTCTACAATGAGCAGTTCTTC.

CDR3 amino acids: CASSSVAGAGYEQYF. In DNA, the CDR3 is TGTGCCAGCAGCTCCGTAGCGGGAGCCGGGTACGAGCAGTACTTC. The chain joins TRBV7-2 to TRBJ2-7; 9 positions match TRBD2. The junction had 8 bases not matched to a gene; V was cut back by 4 bases and J by 4 bases. This CDR3 comprises 15 residues. Germline CDR1 and CDR2: SGHTA and FQGNSA.

The CDR3 nucleotides read TGTGCCAGCACCCTACTAGCGGGGACATACGAGCAGTACTTC. Protein: CASTLLAGTYEQYF. J is TRBJ2-7 and V is TRBV28; 10 nucleotides align to TRBD2. J lost 4 bases, V lost 7 bases, and 7 bases had no gene match. Germline CDR1 reads MDHEN; CDR2 reads SYDVKM. CDR3 length: 14 residues.

This sequence joins TRBV6-6 and TRBJ2-5, with D possibly being TRBD2 (7 bases). V lost 5 bases and J lost 5, with 18 bases in between. Germline CDR1 MNHNY, CDR2 SVGAGI (reference sequence). The length of the CDR3 is 15 residues. CDR3 protein: CASSPWGAGVETQYF. The CDR3 nucleotides read TGTGCCAGCAGTCCTTGGGGGGCGGGAGTGGAGACCCAGTACTTC.

The CDR3 protein is CSALGRETQYF. The CDR3 coding sequence is TGCAGTGCTCTAGGCCGGGAGACCCAGTACTTC. The chain employs TRBV20-1 and TRBJ2-5; no reliable D call. Trimming cost V 5 bases and J 5 bases, with 9 bases left between them. This CDR3 region has 11 residues. CDR1 and CDR2 (germline): DFQATT, SNEGSKA (reference sequence).

The chain links TRBV30 to TRBJ1-5; maybe TRBD1 (5 bases). Germline V lookup: CDR1 GTSNPN, CDR2 SVGIG (reference sequence). The ends were cut back, 4 bases at V and 2 bases at J, with 9 bases in the middle. The CDR3 is 13 amino acids. Here the CDR3 DNA reads TGTGCCTGGACGGACAATGGCAATCAGCCCCAGCATTTT. It is translated as CAWTDNGNQPQHF.

This sequence joins TRBV5-1 and TRBJ1-4; D not certain. Germline V lookup: CDR1 SGHRS, CDR2 YFSETQ. This CDR3 has 15 amino acids. V was shortened by 1 base and J by 3 bases, with 10 bases between the two germline ends. The CDR3 is CASSLLSVANEKLFF. CDR3 nucleotides: TGCGCCAGCAGCTTGTTGTCAGTGGCTAATGAAAAACTGTTTTTT.

This clone is termed medium-sized. V and J are TRBV7-2 and TRBJ2-1; tentatively, D is TRBD1 (6 bases). Germline CDR1 SGHTA, CDR2 FQGNSA. Trimming stripped 8 bases from V and 10 bases from J, with 15 bases between. The CDR3 covers 12 residues. The CDR3, as DNA: TGTGCCAGCGGCACAGGGCTTCAGGAGCAGTTCTTC. Residues: CASGTGLQEQFF.

CDR3: CASIGLAYNEQFF. Here the CDR3 DNA reads TGTGCCAGCATCGGACTAGCCTACAATGAGCAGTTCTTC. V is TRBV11-2 and J is TRBJ2-1, with 7 bases lining up with TRBD2. This CDR3 has 13 residues. Germline CDR1 is SGHAT and CDR2 is FQNNGV. Trimming took 7 bases from V and 2 from J; bases not matched to a gene: 2. Full variable domain (outside the CDR3, taken from reference TRBV11-2 and TRBJ2-1): EAGVAQSPRYKIIEKRQSVAFWCNPISGHATLYWYQQILGQGPKLLIQFQNNGVVDDSQLPKDRFSAERLKGVDSTLKIQPAKLEDSAVYLCASIGLAYNEQFFGPGTRLTVL.

V is TRBV5-1 and J is TRBJ2-7; TRBD1 matches 8 bases. Per the germline V gene, CDR1 is SGHRS and CDR2 is YFSETQ. Trimming cost V 4 bases and J 1 base; bases outside gene matches: 7. This CDR3 region has 15 residues. The CDR3, as DNA: TGCGCCAGCAGCCTCCGGGACAGGTTTTCCTACGAGCAGTACTTC. It encodes CASSLRDRFSYEQYF.

The gene calls are TRBV27 and TRBJ2-7; D might be TRBD1 (6 bases). CDR3 length: 14 amino acids. V dropped 1 base and J dropped 5 bases, with 12 bases sitting between them. Germline V lookup: CDR1 MNHEY, CDR2 SMNVEV (reference sequence). The CDR3 is CASSLYPGQNEQYF. CDR3 sequence (DNA): TGTGCCAGCAGTTTATACCCAGGACAGAACGAGCAGTACTTC.

The chain is built from TRBV2 and TRBJ2-7, with 8 bases aligning to TRBD1. V trimming: 4 bases; J trimming: 3 bases; junction bases outside the gene matches: 8. This CDR3 has 15 amino acids. Germline V CDR1 and CDR2: SNHLY, FYNNEI. The CDR3 bases are TGTGCCAGCAGTGGCTGGACAGGGCAAAACTACGAGCAGTACTTC. Its translation is CASSGWTGQNYEQYF. The variable domain in full, completed from reference TRBV2 and TRBJ2-7, reads EPEVTQTPSHQVTQMGQEVILRCVPISNHLYFYWYRQILGQKVEFLVSFYNNEISEKSEIFDDQFSVERPDGSNFTLKIRSTKLEDSAMYFCASSGWTGQNYEQYFGPGTRLTVT.

The chain links TRBV2 to TRBJ1-1; TRBD1 might be the D (5 bases). The V end was cut by 5 bases, the J end by 6 bases, with 10 bases between. CDR1 is SNHLY and CDR2 is FYNNEI in the germline V gene. This CDR3 is built from 12 residues. Here the CDR3 reads CASSQGTAEAFF. The CDR3 coding sequence is TGTGCCAGCAGTCAGGGTACCGCTGAAGCTTTCTTT. The full variable domain, rest sourced from reference TRBV2 and TRBJ1-1, is EPEVTQTPSHQVTQMGQEVILRCVPISNHLYFYWYRQILGQKVEFLVSFYNNEISEKSEIFDDQFSVERPDGSNFTLKIRSTKLEDSAMYFCASSQGTAEAFFGQGTRLTVV.